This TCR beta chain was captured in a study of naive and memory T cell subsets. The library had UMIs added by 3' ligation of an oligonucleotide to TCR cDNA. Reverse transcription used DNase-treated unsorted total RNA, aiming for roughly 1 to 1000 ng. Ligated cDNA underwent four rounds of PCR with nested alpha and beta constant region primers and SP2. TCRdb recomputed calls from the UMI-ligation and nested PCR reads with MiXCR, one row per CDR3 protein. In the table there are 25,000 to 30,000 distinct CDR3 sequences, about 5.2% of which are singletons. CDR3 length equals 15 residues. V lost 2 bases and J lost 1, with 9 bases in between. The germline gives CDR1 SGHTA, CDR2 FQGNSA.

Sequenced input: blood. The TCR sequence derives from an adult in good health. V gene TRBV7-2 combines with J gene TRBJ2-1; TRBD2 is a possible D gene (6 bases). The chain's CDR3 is CASSLIAVSYNEQFF. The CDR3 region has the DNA TGTGCCAGCAGCTTAATAGCGGTTTCCTACAATGAGCAGTTCTTC.